This passage covers 15 T cell receptor beta chains from one sample sequenced in a study of T cells after yellow fever vaccination. TCRdb processed the 5' RACE reads anew with MiXCR; each CDR3 protein has one entry. The sample shows 620,000 or so distinct CDR3 sequences, roughly an eighth of them seen only once. Sequencing used PBMCs, obtained on the day of the yellow fever booster vaccination. The receptors derive from a man aged 30-40 years who received the YFV17D yellow fever vaccine.

This clonotype was counted only a few times. The gene calls are TRBV5-1 and TRBJ2-1, with D possibly TRBD2 on 5 matching bases. CDR3 length equals 11 residues. The germline V and J ends were trimmed by 6 bases and 8 bases, with 9 bases remaining between them. Germline CDR1 reads SGHRS; CDR2 reads YFSETQ. The CDR3 loop is CASKRLDEQFF. CDR3 nucleotides: TGCGCCAGCAAGCGGCTAGATGAGCAGTTCTTC.

The chain employs TRBV9 and TRBJ2-5, with 7 bases matching TRBD2. Germline CDR1 SGDLS, CDR2 YYNGEE. V was clipped by 1 base and J by 6 bases; unmatched bases: 3. This CDR3 region has 13 residues. For the CDR3, the DNA is TGTGCCAGCAGCGTATCGGGGGGACAGACCCAGTACTTC. This gives the protein CASSVSGGQTQYF.

This clonotype has at least ten counts. This chain links TRBV20-1 with TRBJ2-1; D is unclear. CDR3 length equals 10 residues. V was trimmed by 4 bases and J by 14 bases, leaving 12 bases between them. The germline CDR1 and CDR2 sequences are DFQATT and SNEGSKA (reference sequence). This CDR3 is CSAMVGPEFF. As DNA, the CDR3 is TGCAGTGCTATGGTGGGCCCAGAGTTCTTC.

This clonotype occurred a few times. The rearrangement uses TRBV6-5 and TRBJ2-5; D is perhaps TRBD2 (6 bases). This CDR3 contains 16 residues. Germline-derived CDR1 and CDR2 are MNHEY and SVGAGI. V dropped 2 bases and J dropped 5 bases, with 18 bases sitting between them. The CDR3 loop reads CASSYRATSIGETQYF. The CDR3 nucleotides read TGTGCCAGCAGTTACCGGGCGACTAGTATAGGGGAGACCCAGTACTTC.

The chain recombines TRBV5-1 with TRBJ1-1, with D possibly being TRBD1 (5 bases). Deletions cut 4 bases from V and 4 bases from J, with 14 bases between. Germline-derived CDR1 and CDR2 are SGHRS and YFSETQ. This CDR3 comprises 14 residues. The CDR3 sequence is CASSPRVRGTEAFF. The CDR3 region has the DNA TGCGCCAGCAGCCCCAGGGTTAGGGGCACTGAAGCTTTCTTT. The variable domain in full, with the rest retrieved from reference TRBV5-1 and TRBJ1-1, is KAGVTQTPRYLIKTRGQQVTLSCSPISGHRSVSWYQQTPGQGLQFLFEYFSETQRNKGNFPGRFSGRQFSNSRSEMNVSTLELGDSALYLCASSPRVRGTEAFFGQGTRLTVV.

The J gene is TRBJ1-1, the V gene TRBV27, with a weak D call TRBD1 (6 bases). V lost 2 bases to trimming and J lost 4 bases, with 11 bases between them. This CDR3 has 14 amino acids. Germline V gene lookup returns CDR1 MNHEY and CDR2 SMNVEV (reference sequence). The CDR3 here is CASSLGGLRTEAFF. The CDR3 DNA reads TGTGCCAGCAGTTTAGGGGGGCTGCGCACTGAAGCTTTCTTT.

The chain uses TRBV20-1 and TRBJ1-5; D is unresolved. CDR3 length equals 12 residues. Per germline, CDR1 DFQATT and CDR2 SNEGSKA (reference sequence). V lost 6 bases, J lost 2 bases, and 8 bases lay in between. The CDR3 reads CSAEGGNQPQHF. In DNA form, the CDR3 reads TGCAGTGCCGAAGGAGGCAATCAGCCCCAGCATTTT.

The chain recombines TRBV20-1 with TRBJ2-5; D not resolved. V lost 3 bases to trimming and J lost 3 bases, with 11 bases between them. The CDR3 contains 13 residues. The germline CDR1 and CDR2 sequences are DFQATT and SNEGSKA (reference sequence). CDR3 amino acids: CSASGSLKETQYF. CDR3 nucleotides: TGCAGTGCTAGCGGGTCTCTTAAAGAGACCCAGTACTTC.

This clonotype was counted ten times or more. The CDR3 nucleotides are TGTGCCAGCAGCTTAGGCCAGGGGCTAAGCTCCTACAATGAGCAGTTCTTC. Its protein product is CASSLGQGLSSYNEQFF. The chain joins TRBV7-9 to TRBJ2-1, with D possibly being TRBD1 (6 bases). Per germline, CDR1 SEHNR and CDR2 FQNEAQ (reference sequence). CDR3 length equals 17 residues. V shed 1 base and J shed 0 bases, with 13 bases lying between them.

In this sample, this clonotype turned up a few times. The V and J genes are TRBV12-3 or TRBV12-4 and TRBJ2-1; a weak D match, TRBD2 (6 bases). This CDR3 has 13 amino acids. V lost 10 bases, J lost 4 bases, and 14 bases lay in between. The DNA for the CDR3 is TGTGCCATTAGCGGAGAAAATTACAATGAGCAGTTCTTC. Its translation is CAISGENYNEQFF.

The V and J genes are TRBV6-1 and TRBJ2-5; no definite D call. With 6 bases removed from V and 1 base from J, the gap between germline ends came to 15 bases. The CDR3 runs to 15 residues. From germline, CDR1 is MNHNS and CDR2 SASEGT. CDR3 coding DNA: TGTGCCAGCAGAAACCTAGGGTGGGGCCAAGAGACCCAGTACTTC. The encoded protein is CASRNLGWGQETQYF.

V usage is TRBV7-2 and J usage is TRBJ2-1; 16 bases fit TRBD2. Germline CDR1 SGHTA, CDR2 FQGNSA. J gave up 2 bases and V 5 bases, and 9 bases lay outside the gene matches. CDR3 size: 19 residues. For the CDR3, the DNA is TGTGCCAGCAGCCCAGCGGGACTAGCGGGAGGGCTAACCTACAATGAGCAGTTCTTC. Translated: CASSPAGLAGGLTYNEQFF.

The gene calls are TRBV28 and TRBJ2-3; 13 bases match TRBD2. Germline assignment: CDR1 MDHEN and CDR2 SYDVKM. The CDR3 totals 15 residues. The V gene end was trimmed by 7 bases and the J gene end by 3 bases; junction bases not matched to a gene: 4. The CDR3 here is CASTELAGGTDTQYF. The CDR3 DNA sequence: TGTGCCAGCACCGAACTAGCGGGAGGGACAGATACGCAGTATTTT.

The V gene is TRBV20-1, the J gene TRBJ1-2; 7 positions match TRBD1. Germline V CDR1 and CDR2: DFQATT, SNEGSKA (reference sequence). The CDR3 spans 13 residues. The junction had 3 bases not matched to a gene; V was cut back by 2 bases and J by 3 bases. The CDR3 region is CSARTGEYYGYTF. The CDR3 nucleotides are TGCAGTGCTAGAACAGGGGAATACTATGGCTACACCTTC.

This clonotype has only a few counts. The chain is built from TRBV15 and TRBJ2-1; 9 positions match TRBD1. The V and J ends lost 2 bases and 1 base, in that order; junction bases with no gene match: 6. Germline CDR1 LNHNV, CDR2 YYDKDF (reference sequence). The CDR3 runs to 17 residues. This CDR3 reads CATSRSPGQGSYNEQFF. CDR3 DNA sequence: TGTGCCACCAGCAGAAGTCCGGGACAGGGATCCTACAATGAGCAGTTCTTC.